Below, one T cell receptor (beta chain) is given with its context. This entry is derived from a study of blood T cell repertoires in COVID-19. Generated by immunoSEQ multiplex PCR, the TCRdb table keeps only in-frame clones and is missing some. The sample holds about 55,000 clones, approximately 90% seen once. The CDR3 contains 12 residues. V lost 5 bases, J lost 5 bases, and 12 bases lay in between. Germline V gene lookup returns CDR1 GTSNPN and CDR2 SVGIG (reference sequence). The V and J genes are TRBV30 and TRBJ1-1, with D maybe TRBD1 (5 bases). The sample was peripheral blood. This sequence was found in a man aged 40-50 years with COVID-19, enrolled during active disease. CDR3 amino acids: CAWGREGTEAFF. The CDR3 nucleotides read TGTGCCTGGGGACGGGAGGGGACTGAAGCTTTCTTT.